This TCR beta chain was retrieved from a study of OX40 agonist ivuxolimab in advanced cancers. Study results and caveats: Antigen specificity of clonally expanded peripheral T cells was not established. Mean expanded clone counts were higher in CD8+ than CD4+ T cells.

Repertoires were generated with immunoSEQ multiplex PCR, while TCRdb's copy carries only in-frame clones and drops some. The sample carries about 34,000 clones, about 93% recorded once. Trimming pared 6 bases from V and 3 bases from J, leaving 15 bases between. Germline CDR1 MDHEN, CDR2 SYDVKM. The CDR3 totals 14 residues. On this clone: Its antigen is not known.

Specimen: CD4+ or CD8+ T cells sorted from blood, collected in a trial of the OX40 agonist ivuxolimab. This chain connects TRBV28 to TRBJ2-7; a possible D gene is TRBD2 (6 bases). The TCR sequence derives from an adult with an advanced solid tumor such as melanoma, head and neck, liver or kidney cancer. DNA for the CDR3: TGTGCCAGCAGAAGGGGCGGGAACAGCTACGAGCAGTACTTC. Amino acids: CASRRGGNSYEQYF.